The sequence of this TCR beta chain was determined in a study of T cell responses to AZD1222 COVID-19 vaccine. A remark on this clone: The antigen is unknown.

Study outcomes and limitations: Regions left unmutated in variants are reportedly the target of nearly half of spike-specific TCRs.

Pooled in the analysis were second doses at about 4 or about 12 weeks. CDR3 size: 13 residues. Trimming stripped 3 bases from V and 5 bases from J, with 10 bases between. The germline V gene has CDR1 MNHNS and CDR2 SASEGT. TCRdb keeps only in-frame clones here, not all; method: immunoSEQ multiplex PCR. The sample shows approximately 190,000 clones, about 93% of them seen only once. The sequence came from an adult who received the AZD1222 COVID-19 vaccine. The sample was peripheral blood, taken 28 days after the second AZD1222 dose. The rearrangement joins TRBV6-1 to TRBJ2-5; D unresolved. The CDR3 DNA reads as TGTGCCAGCAGTGAGCCCGTCAGCGAGACCCAGTACTTC. This translates into CASSEPVSETQYF.